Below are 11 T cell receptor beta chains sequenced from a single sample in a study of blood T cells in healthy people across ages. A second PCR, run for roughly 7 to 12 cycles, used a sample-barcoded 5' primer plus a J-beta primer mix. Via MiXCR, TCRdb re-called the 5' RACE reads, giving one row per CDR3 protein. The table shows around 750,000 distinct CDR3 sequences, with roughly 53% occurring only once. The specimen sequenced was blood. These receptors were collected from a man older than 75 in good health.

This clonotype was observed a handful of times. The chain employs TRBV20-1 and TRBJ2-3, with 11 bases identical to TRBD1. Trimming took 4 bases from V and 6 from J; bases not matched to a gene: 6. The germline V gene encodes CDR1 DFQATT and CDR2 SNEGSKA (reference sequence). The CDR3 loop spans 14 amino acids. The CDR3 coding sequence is TGCAGTGCTACCCCGGACAGGGGGCTGGATACGCAGTATTTT. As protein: CSATPDRGLDTQYF.

CDR3 sequence: CASGSLREQYF. Here the CDR3 DNA reads TGTGCCAGCGGGAGTTTACGCGAGCAGTACTTC. V gene TRBV6-2 or TRBV6-3 combines with J gene TRBJ2-5, with a possible D match to TRBD2 (5 bases). TRBJ2-7 explains the end of the DNA better; the J call may be wrong. Germline CDR1 and CDR2: MNHEY and SVGEGT. This CDR3 region has 11 residues.

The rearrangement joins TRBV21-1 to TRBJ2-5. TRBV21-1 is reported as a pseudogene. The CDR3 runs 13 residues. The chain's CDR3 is CASSKRGKETQYF. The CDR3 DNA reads TGTGCCAGCAGCAAGCGGGGAAAGGAGACCCAGTACTTC.

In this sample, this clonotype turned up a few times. The CDR3 nucleotides are TGTGCCAGCAGCTTTGGCGGGGGATCCGGAGAGCAGTACTTC. Encoded protein: CASSFGGGSGEQYF. J is TRBJ2-7 and V is TRBV7-2; 7 bases map to TRBD2. CDR3 size: 14 residues. V shed 3 bases and J 7 bases; nucleotides not matched to a gene: 9. Germline-derived CDR1 and CDR2 are SGHTA and FQGNSA.

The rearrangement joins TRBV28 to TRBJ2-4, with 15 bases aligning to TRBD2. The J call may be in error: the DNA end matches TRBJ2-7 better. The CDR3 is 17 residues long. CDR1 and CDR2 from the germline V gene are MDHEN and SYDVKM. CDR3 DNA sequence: TGTGCCAGCAGTCCCAGCCGGGGACTAGCGGGAGGCTACGAGCAGTACTTC. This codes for CASSPSRGLAGGYEQYF.

The CDR3 DNA is TGCGCCAGCAGCTTGGCCGCGGGAGTCTCCTACGAGCAGTACTTC. This sequence encodes CASSLAAGVSYEQYF. The V gene is TRBV5-1, the J gene TRBJ2-7; TRBD2 agrees at 7 bases. Germline loops: CDR1 SGHRS, CDR2 YFSETQ. This CDR3 has 15 amino acids. The V gene end was trimmed by 0 bases and the J gene end by 0 bases; junction bases not matched to a gene: 3. The full variable domain, with the rest looked up from reference TRBV5-1 and TRBJ2-7, is KAGVTQTPRYLIKTRGQQVTLSCSPISGHRSVSWYQQTPGQGLQFLFEYFSETQRNKGNFPGRFSGRQFSNSRSEMNVSTLELGDSALYLCASSLAAGVSYEQYFGPGTRLTVT.

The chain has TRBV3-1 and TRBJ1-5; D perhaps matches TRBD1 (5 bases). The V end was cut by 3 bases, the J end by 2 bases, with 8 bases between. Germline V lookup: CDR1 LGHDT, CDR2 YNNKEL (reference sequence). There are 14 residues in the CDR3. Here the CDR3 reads CASSQGRGNQPQHF. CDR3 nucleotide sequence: TGTGCCAGCAGCCAGGGACGCGGCAATCAGCCCCAGCATTTT. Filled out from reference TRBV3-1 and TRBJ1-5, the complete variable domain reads DTAVSQTPKYLVTQMGNDKSIKCEQNLGHDTMYWYKQDSKKFLKIMFSYNNKELIINETVPNRFSPKSPDKAHLNLHINSLELGDSAVYFCASSQGRGNQPQHFGDGTRLSIL.

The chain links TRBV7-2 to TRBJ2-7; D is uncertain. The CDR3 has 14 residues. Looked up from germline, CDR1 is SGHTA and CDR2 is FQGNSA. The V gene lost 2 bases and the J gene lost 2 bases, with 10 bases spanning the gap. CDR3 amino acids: CASSLIKGAYEQYF. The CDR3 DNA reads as TGTGCCAGCAGCTTAATAAAGGGTGCCTACGAGCAGTACTTC.

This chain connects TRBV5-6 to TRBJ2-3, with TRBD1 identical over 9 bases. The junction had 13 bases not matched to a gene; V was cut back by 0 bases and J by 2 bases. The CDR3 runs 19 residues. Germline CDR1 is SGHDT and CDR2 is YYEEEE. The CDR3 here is CASSLGSQGARRTTDTQYF. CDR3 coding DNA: TGTGCCAGCAGCTTGGGGTCACAGGGGGCGCGAAGAACCACAGATACGCAGTATTTT.

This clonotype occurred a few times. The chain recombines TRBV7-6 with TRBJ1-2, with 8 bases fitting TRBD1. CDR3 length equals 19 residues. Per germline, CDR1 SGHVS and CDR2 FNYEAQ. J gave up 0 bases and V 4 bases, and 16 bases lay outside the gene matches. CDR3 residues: CASSSLRPETGASNYGYTF. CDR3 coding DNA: TGTGCCAGCAGCTCCTTAAGGCCGGAGACAGGGGCATCTAACTATGGCTACACCTTC.

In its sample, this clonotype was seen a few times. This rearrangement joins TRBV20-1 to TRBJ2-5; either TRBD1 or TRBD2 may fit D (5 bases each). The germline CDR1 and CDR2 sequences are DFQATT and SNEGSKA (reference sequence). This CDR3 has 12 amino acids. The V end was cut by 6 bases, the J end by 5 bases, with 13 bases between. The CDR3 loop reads CSASGPLETQYF. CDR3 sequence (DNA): TGCAGTGCCTCGGGACCGCTGGAGACCCAGTACTTC.